A single sample gave rise to the 23 T cell receptor beta chains below, sequenced in a study of blood T cell repertoires in COVID-19 (dated by TCRdb to about 2020). Library preparation used the immunoSEQ multiplex PCR assay. Sourced from immuneACCESS, this table was stored by TCRdb with only in-frame sequences that have V and J called. A share of the clones is absent; for the studies checked, an unresolved V gene accounts for under half, and the remainder has no known explanation. The sample table lists 300,000 to 400,000 clones, 86% of them with a count of one. Around 7.4% of the sample lies in the top ten. The source material was peripheral blood. These receptors all stem from a woman in her fifties or sixties with COVID-19, enrolled during active disease.

There are a few counts of this clone. The chain is built from TRBV27 and TRBJ1-1, with D perhaps matching TRBD1 (5 bases). The CDR3 contains 14 residues. Germline V lookup: CDR1 MNHEY, CDR2 SMNVEV (reference sequence). With 5 bases removed from V and 6 bases from J, the gap between germline ends came to 16 bases. Here the CDR3 DNA reads TGTGCCAGCAGTCCACTTCCGCAGGGTCCTGAAGCTTTCTTT. Translating it yields CASSPLPQGPEAFF.

This clone appeared once. The genes are TRBV30 and TRBJ2-3, with TRBD1 identical over 8 bases. Germline CDR1 GTSNPN, CDR2 SVGIG (reference sequence). The CDR3 length is 14 residues. V gave up 5 bases and J gave up 0 bases; unmatched junction bases: 4. In nucleotides, the CDR3 is TGTGCCTGGGGACAGGGAACTAGCACAGATACGCAGTATTTT. Amino acids: CAWGQGTSTDTQYF.

The chain couples TRBV4-2 to TRBJ1-3; TRBD1 aligns across 7 bases. The length of the CDR3 is 19 residues. In germline, CDR1 is LGHNA, CDR2 YNFKEQ. The trim removed 1 base at V and 3 bases at J, leaving 15 bases unmatched. In DNA, the CDR3 is TGTGCCAGCAGCCAAGTATCGAGGGGGCAAAACAATCGTGGAAACACCATATATTTT. As protein: CASSQVSRGQNNRGNTIYF.

A note on this clone: The junction differs from germline at one of its ends, possibly a read error. This rearrangement joins TRBV2 to TRBJ1-1, with D hard to call. CDR3 size: 13 residues. Germline lookup yields CDR1 SNHLY and CDR2 FYNNEI. The CDR3 spells CASSATSNSEAFF. The CDR3 region has the DNA TGTGCCAGCAGTGCGACATCGAACAGTGAAGCTTTCTTT. Drawing the rest from reference TRBV2 and TRBJ1-1, the complete variable domain is EPEVTQTPSHQVTQMGQEVILRCVPISNHLYFYWYRQILGQKVEFLVSFYNNEISEKSEIFDDQFSVERPDGSNFTLKIRSTKLEDSAMYFCASSATSNSEAFFGQGTRLTVV.

This chain uses TRBV5-6 with TRBJ1-5, with D possibly matching TRBD1 (5 bases). V lost 2 bases and J 0 bases, leaving 12 bases between the germline ends. The CDR3 consists of 16 residues. Germline CDR1 and CDR2: SGHDT and YYEEEE. Here the CDR3 DNA reads TGTGCCAGCAGCTTTCAAGACAGTGGTAGCAATCAGCCCCAGCATTTT. Translating it yields CASSFQDSGSNQPQHF.

This rearrangement joins TRBV27 to TRBJ2-3, with D possibly being TRBD2 (7 bases). The CDR3 runs 17 residues. Germline loops: CDR1 MNHEY, CDR2 SMNVEV (reference sequence). The V end lost 4 bases, the J end lost 1 base, and 18 bases lay between the germline ends. The CDR3 region has the DNA TGTGCCAGCAGTTCCTTACTTAAAGGGGGGGGCACAGATACGCAGTATTTT. This translates into CASSSLLKGGGTDTQYF.

This clone has just a few counts. This CDR3 reads CSASNRGDQPQHF. As DNA, the CDR3 is TGCAGTGCTAGTAACAGGGGGGATCAGCCCCAGCATTTT. The chain couples TRBV20-1 to TRBJ1-5; 8 nucleotides line up with TRBD1. CDR1 is DFQATT and CDR2 is SNEGSKA in the germline V gene (reference sequence). The CDR3 sequence is 13 residues long. The J segment lost 5 bases and the V segment lost 3 bases, leaving 3 bases of the junction unmatched.

The chain uses TRBV5-4 and TRBJ2-3; D is undetermined. V dropped 6 bases and J dropped 4 bases, with 18 bases sitting between them. The V gene's germline CDR1 is SGHNT and CDR2 YYREEE (reference sequence). The CDR3 covers 15 residues. CDR3 nucleotides: TGTGCCAGCACCTACGCGGCTGCATCTCCAGATACGCAGTATTTT. As protein: CASTYAAASPDTQYF.

The rearrangement joins TRBV11-2 to TRBJ1-2, with 10 bases aligning to TRBD1. CDR3 length equals 19 residues. With V trimmed by 1 base and J by 3 bases, 14 bases remained unmatched. Germline V gene data show CDR1 as SGHAT and CDR2 as FQNNGV. The CDR3 sequence: CASSLGFGTGARNYYGYTF. The CDR3 nucleotides are TGTGCCAGCAGCTTAGGGTTCGGGACAGGGGCCCGAAACTACTATGGCTACACCTTC.

The gene calls are TRBV9 and TRBJ2-2; 8 nucleotides match TRBD2. V lost 4 bases and J lost 3; bases outside the gene matches: 8. The CDR3 contains 16 residues. Germline V lookup: CDR1 SGDLS, CDR2 YYNGEE. The CDR3 nucleotides are TGTGCCAGCAGCCCATCAGCGGGGGCGGACACCGGGGAGCTGTTTTTT. Translated, it gives CASSPSAGADTGELFF.

V is TRBV29-1 and J is TRBJ2-2, with 10 bases lining up with TRBD2. After removal of 2 bases from V and 4 bases from J, the junction contained 4 bases not matched to a gene. The CDR3 runs 15 residues. Germline loops: CDR1 SQVTM, CDR2 ANQGSEA. The CDR3 region has the DNA TGCAGCGTTGAACTAGCGGGGGCCCGCACCGGGGAGCTGTTTTTT. Residues: CSVELAGARTGELFF.

This chain links TRBV5-4 with TRBJ1-2, with 8 bases that match TRBD1. CDR1 is SGHNT and CDR2 is YYREEE in the germline V gene (reference sequence). The J segment lost 4 bases and the V segment lost 1 base, leaving 12 bases of the junction unmatched. The CDR3 is 17 amino acids. CDR3 loop: CASSLSGGVGGGYGYTF. CDR3 bases: TGTGCCAGCAGCTTGTCAGGGGGCGTTGGTGGTGGCTATGGCTACACCTTC. Full variable domain (rest looked up from reference TRBV5-4 and TRBJ1-2): ETGVTQSPTHLIKTRGQQVTLRCSSQSGHNTVSWYQQALGQGPQFIFQYYREEENGRGNFPPRFSGLQFPNYSSELNVNALELDDSALYLCASSLSGGVGGGYGYTFGSGTRLTVV.

The chain carries TRBV10-3 and TRBJ2-2; D perhaps matches TRBD2 (6 bases). With 8 bases removed from V and 8 bases from J, the gap between germline ends came to 12 bases. Germline assignment: CDR1 ENHRY and CDR2 SYGVKD. The CDR3 contains 12 residues. The CDR3 loop is CAIGDLWGELFF. CDR3 nucleotide sequence: TGTGCCATCGGGGACTTATGGGGGGAGCTGTTTTTT.

Details on this clone: Here the CDR3 omits its conserved ending phenylalanine or tryptophan, so a read error is the likely source. It is unclear where the CDR3 begins or ends on the DNA, so no DNA is shown, and the CDR3 is as TCRdb lists it. The chain couples TRBV12-1 to TRBJ2-7; the D call TRBD1 from the table was never checked on the DNA. TRBV12-1 is designated a pseudogene. The CDR3 extends over 10 residues, inclusive of both ends. CDR3 sequence reads: CASSCPQAPL.

The chain uses TRBV4-1 and TRBJ2-3; TRBD2 might be the D (6 bases). The germline gives CDR1 MGHRA, CDR2 YSYEKL. This CDR3 contains 16 residues. V shed 1 base and J shed 0 bases, with 11 bases lying between them. The CDR3 DNA is TGCGCCAGCAGCCAAGCACCGGGGGAGAGCACAGATACGCAGTATTTT. This translates into CASSQAPGESTDTQYF.

The table lists this clone with a count of one. The gene calls are TRBV19 and TRBJ2-1; 7 bases match TRBD1. This CDR3 has 15 amino acids. Germline CDR1 and CDR2: LNHDA and SQIVND (reference sequence). V shed 6 bases, J shed 3 bases, and the junction held 8 bases outside the gene matches. For the CDR3, the DNA is TGTGCCAGTAGCCAAGACAGGGAACTCTACAATGAGCAGTTCTTC. Translation gives CASSQDRELYNEQFF. Drawing the rest from reference TRBV19 and TRBJ2-1, the complete variable domain is DGGITQSPKYLFRKEGQNVTLSCEQNLNHDAMYWYRQDPGQGLRLIYYSQIVNDFQKGDIAEGYSVSREKKESFPLTVTSAQKNPTAFYLCASSQDRELYNEQFFGPGTRLTVL.

V and J are TRBV9 and TRBJ1-2; D possibly corresponds to TRBD1 (6 bases). Per the germline V gene, CDR1 is SGDLS and CDR2 is YYNGEE. V dropped 5 bases and J dropped 3 bases, with 14 bases sitting between them. The CDR3 runs to 14 residues. In nucleotides, the CDR3 is TGTGCCAGCAGTCCTGGGGCAGGGGACTATGGCTACACCTTC. Its protein product is CASSPGAGDYGYTF. The full variable domain, in which reference TRBV9 and TRBJ1-2 provide the parts outside the CDR3, is DSGVTQTPKHLITATGQRVTLRCSPRSGDLSVYWYQQSLDQGLQFLIQYYNGEERAKGNILERFSAQQFPDLHSELNLSSLELGDSALYFCASSPGAGDYGYTFGSGTRLTVV.

CDR3 protein: CASSWGHSGPGDNEQFF. In DNA, the CDR3 is TGCGCCAGCAGCTGGGGGCACTCCGGGCCCGGGGACAATGAGCAGTTCTTC. This chain joins TRBV5-1 and TRBJ2-1, with a possible D match to TRBD1 (6 bases). The CDR3 loop spans 17 amino acids. Germline values: CDR1 SGHRS, CDR2 YFSETQ. V lost 3 bases, J lost 5 bases, and 21 bases lay in between.

The J gene is TRBJ1-2, the V gene TRBV11-1; 8 bases fit TRBD1. This CDR3 comprises 13 residues. Germline V gene lookup returns CDR1 SGHAT and CDR2 FQDESV (reference sequence). The V and J ends lost 2 bases and 6 bases, in that order; junction bases with no gene match: 2. The CDR3 DNA is TGTGCCAGCAGCTTACAGGGGGCTGATGGCTACACCTTC. The encoded protein is CASSLQGADGYTF.

This sequence joins TRBV27 and TRBJ1-1; D possibly corresponds to TRBD1 (6 bases). There are 15 residues in the CDR3. Germline lookup yields CDR1 MNHEY and CDR2 SMNVEV (reference sequence). Trimming removed 0 bases from V and 5 bases from J, with 13 bases in between. This chain's CDR3 is CASSLSGQGSTEAFF. CDR3 bases: TGTGCCAGCAGTTTATCTGGGCAGGGGAGTACTGAAGCTTTCTTT.

V usage is TRBV4-1 and J usage is TRBJ2-3, with 7 bases identical to TRBD1. V lost 3 bases and J lost 5; bases outside the gene matches: 8. The length of the CDR3 is 15 residues. Germline loops: CDR1 MGHRA, CDR2 YSYEKL. The CDR3 DNA reads as TGCGCCAGCAGCCAGCTAACAGGGGTGCGAGATACGCAGTATTTT. Protein sequence: CASSQLTGVRDTQYF.

This sequence joins TRBV2 and TRBJ1-2; maybe TRBD1 (6 bases). The V end was cut by 6 bases, the J end by 5 bases, with 7 bases between. Germline CDR1 SNHLY, CDR2 FYNNEI. This CDR3 region has 11 residues. The CDR3 DNA reads TGTGCCAGCAGGGACAGTTATGGCTACACCTTC. Its protein product is CASRDSYGYTF.

There are a few counts of this clone. V and J are TRBV5-1 and TRBJ1-5; D call uncertain. Trimming left V 4 bases short and J 5 bases short, with 13 bases between. The germline V gene has CDR1 SGHRS and CDR2 YFSETQ. This CDR3 contains 14 residues. Here the CDR3 DNA reads TGCGCCAGCAGCCCGGGAGCGACGGATCAGCCCCAGCATTTT. Residues: CASSPGATDQPQHF.